Shown below are 21 T cell receptor beta chains from a single sample sequenced in a study of Graves' ophthalmopathy and Graves' hyperthyroidism. RNA transcripts yielded amplified TCR beta CDR3 regions. The library came from an HTBI-primed first-round RT-PCR and a second-round multiplex PCR. MiXCR, run by TCRdb on the multiplex PCR reads, gives a single entry per CDR3 protein. The data contain about 700,000 distinct CDR3 sequences, around 40% of them singletons. Specimen: peripheral blood. These receptors were collected from an adult man with Graves' ophthalmopathy.

This clonotype was counted only a few times. The gene calls are TRBV7-3 and TRBJ2-5, with unresolved D. This CDR3 has 13 amino acids. Between the trimmed V and J ends, which lost 1 base and 5 bases, there was a span of 8 bases. CDR1 and CDR2 from the germline V gene are SGHTA and FQGTGA. DNA of the CDR3: TGTGCCAGCAGCTTAATCCCACGGGAGACCCAGTACTTC. Translation gives CASSLIPRETQYF.

This chain connects TRBV20-1 to TRBJ2-7, with 9 bases fitting TRBD2. CDR1 and CDR2 from the germline V gene are DFQATT and SNEGSKA (reference sequence). V lost 0 bases to trimming and J lost 5 bases; unmatched junction nucleotides: 11. There are 16 residues in the CDR3. The chain's CDR3 is CSARDPAGGRRNEQYF. The CDR3 coding sequence is TGCAGTGCTAGAGATCCGGCGGGAGGGCGGAGAAACGAGCAGTACTTC.

The DNA of the CDR3 is TGTGCCAGCAGCCCTACCCGGGGGGGTAGCGGGGCTTTAGAGACCCAGTACTTC. It yields the protein CASSPTRGGSGALETQYF. The chain employs TRBV7-6 and TRBJ2-5; the match to TRBD2 covers 8 bases. The V segment lost 5 bases and the J segment 4 bases; nucleotides outside the gene matches: 18. This CDR3 contains 18 residues. CDR1 and CDR2 (germline): SGHVS, FNYEAQ.

In regard to this clonotype: This could be a read error, since a much larger clone is one nucleotide away. The rearrangement uses TRBV9 and TRBJ2-2; D is perhaps TRBD2 (6 bases). CDR1 and CDR2 (germline): SGDLS, YYNGEE. This CDR3 region has 14 residues. This chain's CDR3 is CASSVGKQAGGLFF. CDR3 DNA: TGTGCCAGCAGCGTAGGGAAACAGGCCGGGGGGCTGTTTTTT.

About this clonotype itself: A much larger clone is a single base away; this may be a read error. This CDR3 reads CASSLGEPRQDGYTF. The CDR3 bases are TGTGCCAGCAGCTTAGGGGAGCCTCGACAGGATGGCTACACCTTC. This chain joins TRBV7-2 and TRBJ1-2, with D maybe TRBD1 (6 bases). V gave up 1 base and J gave up 6 bases, with 15 bases separating them. The CDR3 runs 15 residues. Looked up from germline, CDR1 is SGHTA and CDR2 is FQGNSA.

The V call is TRBV7-9, the J call TRBJ1-2; D is unresolved. The CDR3 covers 13 residues. Germline values: CDR1 SEHNR, CDR2 FQNEAQ (reference sequence). V lost 5 bases to trimming and J lost 5 bases, with 12 bases between them. CDR3 coding DNA: TGTGCCAGCAGCCAAGTGACGGGGTATGGCTACACCTTC. This encodes CASSQVTGYGYTF.

The genes are TRBV29-1 and TRBJ2-5; 7 bases fit TRBD1. The V gene end was trimmed by 3 bases and the J gene end by 4 bases; junction bases not matched to a gene: 17. Germline CDR1 is SQVTM and CDR2 is ANQGSEA. This CDR3 is built from 17 residues. The CDR3 protein is CSVEFATGEFLAETQYF. DNA of the CDR3: TGCAGCGTTGAGTTTGCTACAGGGGAATTCCTTGCAGAGACCCAGTACTTC.

This clonotype was seen only a few times. The rearrangement links TRBV19 to TRBJ1-3; D is ambiguous. Per the germline V gene, CDR1 is LNHDA and CDR2 is SQIVND (reference sequence). The CDR3 totals 15 residues. The V gene lost 4 bases and the J gene lost 0 bases, with 10 bases spanning the gap. In DNA, the CDR3 is TGTGCCAGTAGTACGGGAGGTCGCTCTGGAAACACCATATATTTT. As protein: CASSTGGRSGNTIYF. The full variable domain, with the rest looked up from reference TRBV19 and TRBJ1-3, is DGGITQSPKYLFRKEGQNVTLSCEQNLNHDAMYWYRQDPGQGLRLIYYSQIVNDFQKGDIAEGYSVSREKKESFPLTVTSAQKNPTAFYLCASSTGGRSGNTIYFGEGSWLTVV.

Concerning this clonotype itself: A much larger clone lies a single base off, so this may be a read error. This chain uses TRBV19 with TRBJ1-1, with D uncertain. The ends were cut back, 7 bases at V and 1 base at J, with 13 bases in the middle. There are 14 residues in the CDR3. In germline, CDR1 is LNHDA, CDR2 SQIVND (reference sequence). The CDR3 sequence: CASNTGFTNTEAFF. The CDR3 DNA reads TGTGCCAGTAACACTGGATTCACGAACACTGAAGCTTTCTTT.

Concerning this clonotype: No conserved phenylalanine or tryptophan ends this CDR3, so it is likely a read error. The chain couples TRBV7-2 to TRBJ2-5; 9 positions match TRBD1. Germline assignment: CDR1 SGHTA and CDR2 FQGNSA. Losses at the gene ends were 7 bases for V and 5 bases for J; bases not matched to a gene: 8. The CDR3 length is 14 residues. CDR3 DNA: TGTGCCAGCACTCCGGACAGGGGCGGGGAGACCCAGTACTGC. Translating gives CASTPDRGGETQYC.

This clonotype has more than one count but fewer than ten. The chain has TRBV25-1 and TRBJ1-1; D gene ambiguous. V was pared by 6 bases and J by 2 bases, with 16 bases between. Germline assignment: CDR1 MGHDK and CDR2 SYGVNS. This CDR3 region has 15 residues. The CDR3 reads CASSASGTLNTEAFF. DNA for the CDR3: TGTGCCAGCAGCGCCTCGGGAACCCTTAACACTGAAGCTTTCTTT.

This clonotype has a count of ten or more. V gene TRBV7-9 combines with J gene TRBJ2-7; D may be TRBD2 (6 bases). CDR1 and CDR2 (germline): SEHNR, FQNEAQ (reference sequence). This CDR3 region has 14 residues. Between the trimmed V and J ends, which lost 5 bases and 0 bases, there was a span of 11 bases. The CDR3 sequence: CASSQAGSSYEQYF. The CDR3 DNA reads TGTGCCAGCAGCCAAGCCGGGAGCTCCTACGAGCAGTACTTC.

The rearrangement uses TRBV15 and TRBJ1-1, with D maybe TRBD1 (5 bases). Germline CDR1 and CDR2: LNHNV and YYDKDF (reference sequence). V lost 0 bases, J lost 2 bases, and 13 bases lay in between. The length of the CDR3 is 16 residues. The CDR3 loop reads CATSREDGHANTEAFF. The CDR3 nucleotides read TGTGCCACCAGCAGAGAGGATGGACACGCAAACACTGAAGCTTTCTTT.

A remark on this clonotype: A read error may produce the germline difference seen at one junction end. The chain is built from TRBV7-3 and TRBJ2-3; possibly TRBD2 for D (6 bases). The CDR3 is made up of 15 amino acids. Germline V gene lookup returns CDR1 SGHTA and CDR2 FQGTGA. The chain's CDR3 is CASNQDGEVPDTQYF. The CDR3 coding sequence is TGCGCCAGCAACCAAGACGGGGAGGTTCCGGATACGCAGTATTTT.

This chain joins TRBV20-1 and TRBJ1-5; 9 bases are shared with TRBD1. This CDR3 has 13 amino acids. CDR1 and CDR2 (germline): DFQATT, SNEGSKA (reference sequence). The CDR3 here is CSTHRGQRQPQHF. The CDR3 DNA sequence: TGCAGCACCCACAGGGGGCAAAGACAGCCCCAGCATTTT.

This rearrangement joins TRBV25-1 to TRBJ1-2, with 8 bases lining up with TRBD1. The CDR3 has 15 amino acids. Germline V gene data show CDR1 as MGHDK and CDR2 as SYGVNS. With 4 bases clipped from V and 2 bases from J, the junction kept 6 bases outside the gene matches. The CDR3 spells CASSARTGYNYGYTF. CDR3 coding DNA: TGTGCCAGCAGTGCTAGGACAGGGTACAACTATGGCTACACCTTC.

This clonotype was seen a handful of times. The chain carries TRBV7-9 and TRBJ2-2; D not resolved. In germline, CDR1 is SEHNR, CDR2 FQNEAQ (reference sequence). Trimming removed 6 bases at V and 2 bases at J, with 13 bases between. This CDR3 comprises 15 residues. The CDR3 here is CASSQTARNTGELFF. CDR3 bases: TGTGCCAGCAGTCAAACGGCCAGAAACACCGGGGAGCTGTTTTTT.

Many counts were recorded for this clonotype. V and J are TRBV7-6 and TRBJ2-7; 9 positions agree with TRBD1. The V gene's germline CDR1 is SGHVS and CDR2 FNYEAQ. The V segment lost 4 bases and the J segment 3 bases; nucleotides outside the gene matches: 4. The CDR3 has 14 amino acids. In nucleotides, the CDR3 is TGTGCCAGCAGCTACCGGGACAGGGACTACGAGCAGTACTTC. This codes for CASSYRDRDYEQYF.

This clonotype was counted ten times or more. The rearrangement joins TRBV24-1 to TRBJ2-7; tentative D call: TRBD1 (6 bases). This CDR3 is built from 15 residues. V was shortened by 7 bases and J by 0 bases, with 15 bases between the two germline ends. The germline gives CDR1 KGHDR, CDR2 SFDVKD. As DNA, the CDR3 is TGTGCCACCAGCCCAGGGACACCGAGCTCCTACGAGCAGTACTTC. The encoded protein is CATSPGTPSSYEQYF.

This chain joins TRBV20-1 and TRBJ1-6, with D perhaps TRBD1 (5 bases). Germline V gene data show CDR1 as DFQATT and CDR2 as SNEGSKA (reference sequence). The length of the CDR3 is 13 residues. The V end was cut by 5 bases, the J end by 7 bases, with 12 bases between. The CDR3: CSAGGTANSPLHF. CDR3 sequence (DNA): TGCAGTGCTGGGGGGACGGCGAATTCACCCCTCCACTTT.

The gene calls are TRBV2 and TRBJ1-3; a weak D match, TRBD1 (5 bases). The germline V gene encodes CDR1 SNHLY and CDR2 FYNNEI. Trimming left V 5 bases short and J 0 bases short, with 14 bases between. The CDR3 totals 16 residues. The DNA for the CDR3 is TGTGCCAGCAGTCCGGCCTCAGGGATCTCTGGAAACACCATATATTTT. As protein: CASSPASGISGNTIYF. Drawing the rest from reference TRBV2 and TRBJ1-3, the complete variable domain is EPEVTQTPSHQVTQMGQEVILRCVPISNHLYFYWYRQILGQKVEFLVSFYNNEISEKSEIFDDQFSVERPDGSNFTLKIRSTKLEDSAMYFCASSPASGISGNTIYFGEGSWLTVV.